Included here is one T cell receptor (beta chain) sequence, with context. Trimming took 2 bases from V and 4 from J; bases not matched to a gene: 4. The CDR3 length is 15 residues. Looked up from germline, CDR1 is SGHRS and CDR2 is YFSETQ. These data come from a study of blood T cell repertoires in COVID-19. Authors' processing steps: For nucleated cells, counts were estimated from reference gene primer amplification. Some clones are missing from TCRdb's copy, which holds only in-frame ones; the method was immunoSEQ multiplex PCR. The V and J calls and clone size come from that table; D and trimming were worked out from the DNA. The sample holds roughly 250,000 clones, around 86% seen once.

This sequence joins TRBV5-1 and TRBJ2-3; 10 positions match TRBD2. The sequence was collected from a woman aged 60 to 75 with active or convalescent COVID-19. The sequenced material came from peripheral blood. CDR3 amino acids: CASSLAGGEADTQYF. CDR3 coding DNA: TGCGCCAGCAGCTTAGCGGGGGGGGAGGCAGATACGCAGTATTTT.